Listed below are T cell receptor beta chains from one sample, sequenced in a study of blood T cell repertoires in COVID-19. The method was immunoSEQ multiplex PCR; TCRdb's version includes in-frame clones alone and lacks a portion of them. The sample yields around 240,000 clones, about 83% seen once. The sample consisted of PBMCs or T cells enriched from blood (not recorded which). These receptors all come from a woman in her forties or fifties who had recovered from COVID-19. Both conserved end residues are trimmed from each CDR3. The D gene is left open where the match is weak.

j_gene: TRBJ1-2; v_gene: TRBV27; d_gene: -; CDR3aa: ASSLSPPGVFYGYT
j_gene: TRBJ2-1; v_gene: TRBV7-2; d_gene: -; CDR3aa: ASSLLGAAAYNEQF
j_gene: TRBJ2-1; v_gene: TRBV30; d_gene: TRBD2; CDR3aa: AWSGGTSEQF
j_gene: TRBJ2-1; v_gene: TRBV9; d_gene: TRBD2; CDR3aa: ASSVSGSLYNEQF
j_gene: TRBJ1-6; v_gene: TRBV4-3; d_gene: -; CDR3aa: ASSLRDFSPLH
j_gene: TRBJ1-2; v_gene: TRBV27; d_gene: TRBD1; CDR3aa: ASSGQGVGGYT
j_gene: TRBJ1-1; v_gene: TRBV5-1; d_gene: -; CDR3aa: ASRAGFTEAF
j_gene: TRBJ1-2; v_gene: TRBV2; d_gene: -; CDR3aa: ARTHSEANYGYT
j_gene: TRBJ2-5; v_gene: TRBV7-6; d_gene: -; CDR3aa: ASSLGGRETQY
j_gene: TRBJ1-2; v_gene: TRBV5-6; d_gene: -; CDR3aa: ASSPQYERGGAYYGYT
j_gene: TRBJ1-2; v_gene: TRBV30; d_gene: TRBD1; CDR3aa: AWSAGTGHGYT
j_gene: TRBJ1-1; v_gene: TRBV14; d_gene: -; CDR3aa: ASSQDRWARF
j_gene: TRBJ2-1; v_gene: TRBV30; d_gene: -; CDR3aa: ACGQIYNEQF
j_gene: TRBJ2-6; v_gene: TRBV21-1; d_gene: -; CDR3aa: ASSKDWTSGRGLDSGANVLT
j_gene: TRBJ1-3; v_gene: TRBV11-3; d_gene: -; CDR3aa: ASHTASSGNTIY
j_gene: TRBJ1-3; v_gene: TRBV6-6; d_gene: TRBD1; CDR3aa: ASSYSRNRGGNTIY
j_gene: TRBJ2-1; v_gene: TRBV25-1; d_gene: TRBD2; CDR3aa: ATSQAGGPENEQF
j_gene: TRBJ1-5; v_gene: TRBV6-2/TRBV6-3; d_gene: -; CDR3aa: ASSYRLGGLQNQPQH
j_gene: TRBJ2-1; v_gene: TRBV4-3; d_gene: TRBD2; CDR3aa: ASSQDWVRTSRAIYNEQF
j_gene: TRBJ2-3; v_gene: TRBV13; d_gene: -; CDR3aa: ASSLKRGGGTDTQY
j_gene: TRBJ1-3; v_gene: TRBV27; d_gene: TRBD1; CDR3aa: ASRPTRDSDFTIY
j_gene: TRBJ1-1; v_gene: TRBV2; d_gene: -; CDR3aa: ASSGRKGRQVLGEAF
j_gene: TRBJ2-5; v_gene: TRBV28; d_gene: -; CDR3aa: ASRPSSAGQETQY
j_gene: TRBJ2-7; v_gene: TRBV7-2; d_gene: TRBD1; CDR3aa: ASSNRDRVIEQY
j_gene: TRBJ1-2; v_gene: TRBV6-2/TRBV6-3; d_gene: TRBD1; CDR3aa: ASSSYRGGNYGYT
j_gene: TRBJ2-2; v_gene: TRBV11-2; d_gene: -; CDR3aa: ASSLGGSTGELF
j_gene: TRBJ2-6; v_gene: TRBV4-1; d_gene: TRBD1; CDR3aa: ASSYGQGNSGANVLT
j_gene: TRBJ2-1; v_gene: TRBV11-3; d_gene: TRBD2; CDR3aa: ASSRASGGDEQF
j_gene: TRBJ2-2; v_gene: TRBV11-3; d_gene: -; CDR3aa: ASSLANDRRELF
j_gene: TRBJ1-1; v_gene: TRBV20-1; d_gene: -; CDR3aa: SANLWTEAF
j_gene: TRBJ2-7; v_gene: TRBV29-1; d_gene: -; CDR3aa: SVVVKGGNYEQY
j_gene: TRBJ1-2; v_gene: TRBV10-3; d_gene: -; CDR3aa: ASKQLGGSVADGYT
j_gene: TRBJ1-6; v_gene: TRBV4-3; d_gene: TRBD1; CDR3aa: ASSPGDRGNSPLH
j_gene: TRBJ2-3; v_gene: TRBV7-2; d_gene: TRBD2; CDR3aa: ASSWIAGGPTDTQY
j_gene: TRBJ1-1; v_gene: TRBV3-1/TRBV3-2; d_gene: -; CDR3aa: ASSQVAENTEAF
j_gene: TRBJ1-2; v_gene: TRBV15; d_gene: -; CDR3aa: ATSRVLEGAYGYT
j_gene: TRBJ2-7; v_gene: TRBV24-1; d_gene: -; CDR3aa: ATSDPTGSAYEQY
j_gene: TRBJ1-1; v_gene: TRBV14; d_gene: -; CDR3aa: ASSHPSGLGNTEAF
j_gene: TRBJ1-6; v_gene: TRBV4-2; d_gene: TRBD1; CDR3aa: ASSQTGTGASPLH
j_gene: TRBJ2-5; v_gene: TRBV18; d_gene: -; CDR3aa: ASSPGQRETQY
j_gene: TRBJ1-4; v_gene: TRBV12-3/TRBV12-4; d_gene: -; CDR3aa: ASSQDFGEKLF
j_gene: TRBJ1-4; v_gene: TRBV7-2; d_gene: TRBD1; CDR3aa: ASSSGGRANEKLF
j_gene: TRBJ2-7; v_gene: TRBV3-1/TRBV3-2; d_gene: TRBD1; CDR3aa: ASSQGDSLYEQY
j_gene: TRBJ1-6; v_gene: TRBV7-8; d_gene: -; CDR3aa: ASSFIRDNSPLH
j_gene: TRBJ2-5; v_gene: TRBV5-1; d_gene: TRBD2; CDR3aa: ASSSGEGLETQY
j_gene: TRBJ2-2; v_gene: TRBV11-3; d_gene: TRBD1; CDR3aa: ASSLGTGRRTGELF
j_gene: TRBJ2-1; v_gene: TRBV5-4; d_gene: -; CDR3aa: ASSPEPFRARTGDNEQF
j_gene: TRBJ2-2; v_gene: TRBV6-5; d_gene: -; CDR3aa: ASSYQRPNTGELF
j_gene: TRBJ1-2; v_gene: TRBV9; d_gene: TRBD1; CDR3aa: ASSAIGAGGYGYT
j_gene: TRBJ1-4; v_gene: TRBV7-2; d_gene: -; CDR3aa: ASSPRQATNEKLF
j_gene: TRBJ2-7; v_gene: TRBV7-9; d_gene: -; CDR3aa: ASSLGRQVMY
j_gene: TRBJ2-2; v_gene: TRBV3-1/TRBV3-2; d_gene: -; CDR3aa: ASSPLNTGELF